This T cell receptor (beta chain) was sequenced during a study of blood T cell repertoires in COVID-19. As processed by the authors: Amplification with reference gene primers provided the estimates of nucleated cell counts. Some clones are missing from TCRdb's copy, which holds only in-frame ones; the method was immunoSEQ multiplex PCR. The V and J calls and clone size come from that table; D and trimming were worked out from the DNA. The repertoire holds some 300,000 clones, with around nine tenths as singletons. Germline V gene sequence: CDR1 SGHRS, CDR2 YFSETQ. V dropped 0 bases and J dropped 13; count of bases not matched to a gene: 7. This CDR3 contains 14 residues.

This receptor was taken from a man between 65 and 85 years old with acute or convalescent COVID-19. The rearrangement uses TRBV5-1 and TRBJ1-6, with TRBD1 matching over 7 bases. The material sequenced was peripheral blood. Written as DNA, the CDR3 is TGCGCCAGCAGCTTGGGACAGGGAGAGTCCCCCCTCCACTTT. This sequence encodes CASSLGQGESPLHF.